The 3 T cell receptor beta chains reported below all come from one sample, sequenced in a study of control samples from healthy donors and cancer patients. Profiled with immunoSEQ multiplex PCR; TCRdb holds only in-frame clones, not every one. The sample includes 150,000 to 200,000 clones, roughly 91% seen only once; the top ten take 1.5%. The sample consisted of blood. The receptors come from a woman in her 30s in good health.

The gene calls are TRBV24-1 and TRBJ2-3; D is perhaps TRBD1 (6 bases). The V and J ends lost 4 bases and 0 bases respectively, with 10 bases between them. Germline assignment: CDR1 KGHDR and CDR2 SFDVKD. This CDR3 contains 15 residues. This CDR3 reads CATSEPGASTDTQYF. The DNA for the CDR3 is TGTGCCACCAGTGAGCCAGGGGCCAGCACAGATACGCAGTATTTT.

The chain uses TRBV5-6 and TRBJ2-7, with TRBD1 identical over 10 bases. The CDR3 is made up of 15 amino acids. V dropped 6 bases and J dropped 4; count of bases not matched to a gene: 10. The germline V gene has CDR1 SGHDT and CDR2 YYEEEE. CDR3 nucleotide sequence: TGTGCCAGCACCTTACGACAGGGGGCCCATTACGAGCAGTACTTC. Amino acid sequence: CASTLRQGAHYEQYF. The full variable domain, completed using reference TRBV5-6 and TRBJ2-7, is DAGVTQSPTHLIKTRGQQVTLRCSPKSGHDTVSWYQQALGQGPQFIFQYYEEEERQRGNFPDRFSGHQFPNYSSELNVNALLLGDSALYLCASTLRQGAHYEQYFGPGTRLTVT.

The chain uses TRBV19 and TRBJ2-6; 7 bases match TRBD1. There are 15 residues in the CDR3. From germline, CDR1 is LNHDA and CDR2 SQIVND (reference sequence). The V and J ends lost 5 bases and 1 base, in that order; junction bases with no gene match: 2. The CDR3 loop reads CASSLQGSGANVLTF. CDR3 in DNA: TGTGCCAGTAGTTTACAGGGGTCTGGGGCCAACGTCCTGACTTTC.